This T cell receptor (beta chain) derives from a study of identical twins. Trimming stripped 2 bases from V and 5 bases from J, with 19 bases between. This CDR3 is 16 amino acids long. Germline V gene data show CDR1 as SGHDT and CDR2 as YYEEEE. TCRdb re-analysed the 5' RACE reads in MiXCR, keeping a single row per CDR3 protein. The sample lists about 220,000 distinct CDR3 sequences, around 10% seen once, with 4% to 6% in the top ten. The chain has TRBV5-6 and TRBJ2-5, with D perhaps matching TRBD1 or TRBD2 (6 bases each). Sequencing input: memory (CD45RO+) T cells sorted from blood. This clonotype originated in a woman aged 18-29 years in good health. CDR3 DNA: TGTGCCAGCAGCTTCTGGAGGGGGGACCGCCGGGAGACCCAGTACTTC. This translates into CASSFWRGDRRETQYF.